This T cell receptor beta chain was found in a study of T cells in Graves' hyperthyroidism and ophthalmopathy (dated by TCRdb to between 2017 and 2020). Notes on the research overall: Peripheral blood was sampled at the time of initial diagnosis, prior to any treatment. A discovery cohort of approximately 97 patients, 43 with Graves' ophthalmopathy and more than 55 with stable Graves' hyperthyroidism, was used to find distinguishing TCR V-J signatures. An independent validation cohort of about 20 hyperthyroidism patients and 17 patients who later progressed to ophthalmopathy tested prospective prediction of ophthalmopathy. The roughly 91 discovery patients were randomly split 7:3 into training and test sets. In more than 5 Graves' hyperthyroidism patients, the study also compared T-cell repertoires from thyroid tissue with T-cell repertoires from blood. After blood sampling, hyperthyroidism patients were treated with methimazole at a starting dose of 30 mg daily, and ophthalmopathy patients were treated with high-dose intravenous methylprednisolone. The paper describes TCR Vbeta CDR3 sequencing of roughly 130 peripheral blood samples, made up of 40 to 45 ophthalmopathy patients, some 76 hyperthyroidism patients and around 17 progressor patients. Beyond this particular receptor, the publication reports: Sample size was not statistically predetermined, and investigators were not blinded to group allocation. In validation, the model predicted progression to ophthalmopathy with approximately 70% sensitivity and approximately 78% specificity, a median of 6.5 months before onset. Ophthalmopathy was separated from stable hyperthyroidism by a 13 V-J signature model, with around 90% sensitivity and just over 81% specificity obtained in cross-validation and 80%/75% obtained in testing. Most expanded thyroid clonotypes (frequency above 0.001) were also detected in blood, a finding suggesting that blood repertoires may reflect thyroid immune responses.

The germline V gene gives CDR1 as SGHRS and CDR2 as YFSETQ. Inclusive of the bounding cysteine and phenylalanine, the CDR3 is 15 residues long. The entry retains the CDR3 DNA only, 45 bases that are in frame from base 1. Clipping removes 6 bases from V and 4 bases from J, with 8 as the unmatched junction base count. A patient counted as having stable Graves' hyperthyroidism if no progression to ophthalmopathy occurred over 18 months of follow-up. Hyperthyroidism patients were newly diagnosed, had a disease duration of under 2 months, and were aged 18 to 65 years. Any patient with an uncontrolled infection, another autoimmune disease, pregnancy or lactation was excluded. Diagnoses were established on the basis of clinical symptoms, serum thyroxine and TRAb, thyroid ultrasound, and orbital computed tomography. Ficoll-Paque density gradient centrifugation was used to isolate PBMCs from about 10 ml of fresh peripheral blood. Total RNA was extracted with Trizol reagent, and quality was checked on an Agilent 2100 Bioanalyzer.

TCR beta CDR3 regions were amplified from RNA transcripts. A first-round RT-PCR of the TCR CDR3 used the HTBI primer set with the Qiagen OneStep RT-PCR kit. Libraries were constructed in a second round of multiplex PCR, after which size selection and purification were performed. Sequencing of the libraries was done on an Illumina HiSeq2000 using paired-end 100 bp reads. The study's own analysis went as follows. Raw data were processed with SOAPnuke, discarding reads with adapters, uncalled bases, mean Phred below 15, or no exact constant-primer or identifier match. High-quality paired reads were merged using COPE v1.2.5, and each unique nucleotide sequence was defined as a clonotype. Clonotypes were aligned to IMGT TRBV, TRBD and TRBJ reference segments using MiTCR v1.1. Only V-J combinations with frequency above 0.0001, covering approximately 99% of repertoires, were analysed. A TCS score was defined as the ratio of F50 (clonal expansion) to E x V (chaos), with BLOSUM62-based TCRdist applied between CDR3 peptides within each V-J. Welch's t-statistics and random forest reduced around 510 V-J features to 13, which were used in a naive Bayes classifier (R e1071). Starting from the raw public reads, TCRdb applied fastp trimming at Q25, assembled clones with MiXCR and retained in-frame beta chains. Merged by CDR3 protein, the rows form single entries marked with the most common genes and DNA. It is TCRdb's table, rather than the study itself, that gives the V and J calls and clone size. The sample data list under 350,000 distinct CDR3 sequences, and roughly a fifth of these were observed just once. Over 45% of the sample rests with the top ten.

There are many counts of this clonotype. Which antigen it targets is not known. It has no much larger one-base neighbor in the sample; base qualities were not kept. This clonotype originated in a woman aged 50 to 65 with Graves' hyperthyroidism. The chain links TRBV5-1 with TRBJ2-3; 10 bases in between match TRBD1. The source material was blood. In nucleotides, the sequence is TGCGCCAGCACAACTACCGGGACAGGGGCAGATACGCAGTATTTT. The resulting protein is CASTTTGTGADTQYF.